The rows below give T cell receptor beta chains drawn from one sample of a study of cytotoxic CD8 clonotypes in ibrutinib-treated CLL. TCRdb keeps only in-frame clones here, not all; method: immunoSEQ multiplex PCR. Of 50,000 to 70,000 clones in the sample, 50% to 65% are singletons; the top ten hold roughly a quarter. The sample here was PBMCs, taken at disease progression, from a patient treated with ibrutinib. These receptors came from a human donor with chronic lymphocytic leukemia. Both conserved end residues are part of each CDR3. The D gene is left open where the match is weak. Size is stated for part of the rows, as once, few or many counts, or as a class when the clone is expanded.

J	size	V	D	CDR3	DNA
TRBJ1-1	few	TRBV30	.	CAWSYRWNTEAFF	TGTGCCTGGAGTTACAGATGGAACACTGAAGCTTTCTTT
TRBJ2-5	.	TRBV13	TRBD2	CASSLAGGNQETQYF	TGTGCCAGCAGCTTAGCGGGGGGGAACCAAGAGACCCAGTACTTC
TRBJ1-4	.	TRBV27	.	CASKFGSLDEKLFF	TGTGCCAGCAAGTTCGGCTCTTTGGATGAAAAACTGTTTTTT
TRBJ2-1	.	TRBV19	TRBD2	CASRFSGISRNEQFF	TGTGCCAGTAGATTTAGCGGGATAAGTCGGAATGAGCAGTTCTTC
TRBJ2-3	few	TRBV29-1	.	CSVGEDTQYF	TGCAGCGTTGGGGAAGATACGCAGTATTTT
TRBJ1-5	.	TRBV28	TRBD1	CASSLGQAFQPQHF	TGTGCCAGCAGCCTGGGACAGGCGTTTCAGCCCCAGCATTTT
TRBJ2-5	.	TRBV7-2	.	CASSLGQAQETQYF	TGTGCCAGCAGCTTAGGACAGGCCCAAGAGACCCAGTACTTC
TRBJ1-4	.	TRBV5-1	.	CASRPALGQNEKLFF	TGCGCCAGCAGACCCGCTTTAGGGCAGAATGAAAAACTGTTTTTT
TRBJ2-7	few	TRBV18	.	CASSQGGVYEQYF	TGTGCCAGCTCACAGGGTGGGGTCTACGAGCAGTACTTC
TRBJ2-5	.	TRBV30	TRBD1	CAWSGLDREETQYF	TGTGCCTGGAGTGGTTTGGACAGGGAAGAGACCCAGTACTTC
TRBJ1-4	.	TRBV5-1	.	CASSFDRSYNEKLFF	TGCGCCAGCAGCTTTGACAGGAGCTATAATGAAAAACTGTTTTTT
TRBJ2-5	.	TRBV6-5	.	CASSLRAGRETQYF	TGTGCCAGCAGCCTTCGGGCGGGGCGGGAGACCCAGTACTTC
TRBJ1-2	.	TRBV2	.	CASSADSSYGYTF	TGTGCCAGCAGTGCGGACTCGTCCTATGGCTACACCTTC
TRBJ2-1	.	TRBV19	.	CASNPQGGHNEQFF	TGTGCCAGCAACCCCCAAGGAGGGCACAATGAGCAGTTCTTC
TRBJ1-5	.	TRBV19	.	CASSILGAGQPQHF	TGTGCCAGTAGTATCCTCGGGGCCGGTCAGCCCCAGCATTTT
TRBJ2-3	.	TRBV28	.	CASARAPDTQYF	TGTGCCAGCGCGAGGGCCCCGGATACGCAGTATTTT
TRBJ1-2	.	TRBV25-1	.	CASRGGGYGYTF	TGTGCCAGCAGGGGCGGGGGTTATGGCTACACCTTC